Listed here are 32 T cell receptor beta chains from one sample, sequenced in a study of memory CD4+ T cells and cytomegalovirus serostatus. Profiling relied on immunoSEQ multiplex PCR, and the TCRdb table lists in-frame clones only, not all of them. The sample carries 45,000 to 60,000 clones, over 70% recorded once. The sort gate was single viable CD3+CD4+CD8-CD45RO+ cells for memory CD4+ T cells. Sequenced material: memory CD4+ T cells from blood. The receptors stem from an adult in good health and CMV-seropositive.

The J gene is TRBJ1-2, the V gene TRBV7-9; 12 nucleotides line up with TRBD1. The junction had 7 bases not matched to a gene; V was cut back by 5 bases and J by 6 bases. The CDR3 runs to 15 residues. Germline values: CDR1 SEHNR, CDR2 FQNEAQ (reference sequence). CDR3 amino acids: CASSPGTGGNNGYTF. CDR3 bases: TGTGCCAGCAGCCCCGGGACAGGGGGCAATAATGGCTACACCTTC.

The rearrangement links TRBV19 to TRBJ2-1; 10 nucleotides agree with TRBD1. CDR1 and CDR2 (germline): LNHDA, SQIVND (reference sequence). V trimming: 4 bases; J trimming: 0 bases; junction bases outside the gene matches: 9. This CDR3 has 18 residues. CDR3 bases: TGTGCCAGTAGTAGGACAGGGGGGACCTTTAGCTCCTACAATGAGCAGTTCTTC. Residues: CASSRTGGTFSSYNEQFF.

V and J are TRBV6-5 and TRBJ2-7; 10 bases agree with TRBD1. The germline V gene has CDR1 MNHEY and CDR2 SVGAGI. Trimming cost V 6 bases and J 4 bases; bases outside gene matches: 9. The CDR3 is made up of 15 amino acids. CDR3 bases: TGTGCCAGCAGGGATCCGGGACAGGGGACTTACGAGCAGTACTTC. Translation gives CASRDPGQGTYEQYF.

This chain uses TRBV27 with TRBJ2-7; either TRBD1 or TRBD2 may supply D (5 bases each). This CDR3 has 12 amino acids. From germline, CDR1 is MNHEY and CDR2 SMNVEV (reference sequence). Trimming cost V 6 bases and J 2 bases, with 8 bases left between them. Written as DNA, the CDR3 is TGTGCCAGCAGGGGGGTCACCTACGAGCAGTACTTC. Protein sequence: CASRGVTYEQYF.

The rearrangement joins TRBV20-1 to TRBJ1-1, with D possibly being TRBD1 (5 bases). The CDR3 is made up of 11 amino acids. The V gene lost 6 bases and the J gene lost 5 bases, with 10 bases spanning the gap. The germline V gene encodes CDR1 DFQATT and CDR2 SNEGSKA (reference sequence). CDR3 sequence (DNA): TGCAGTGCCCCCGGGGGGACTGAAGCTTTCTTT. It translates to CSAPGGTEAFF.

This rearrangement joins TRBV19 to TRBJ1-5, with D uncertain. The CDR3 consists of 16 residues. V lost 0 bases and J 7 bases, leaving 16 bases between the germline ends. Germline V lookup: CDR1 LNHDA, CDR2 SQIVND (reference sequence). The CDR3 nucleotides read TGTGCCAGTAGTATAGATTACGGGGTCCGGACCCAGCCCCAGCATTTT. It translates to CASSIDYGVRTQPQHF.

The CDR3 DNA reads TGCGCCAGCGGAATAGGTTATGCCACCTACAATGAGCAGTTCTTC. It is translated as CASGIGYATYNEQFF. The chain combines TRBV5-1 with TRBJ2-1; D gene ambiguous. The ends were cut back, 7 bases at V and 2 bases at J, with 16 bases in the middle. Germline CDR1 and CDR2: SGHRS and YFSETQ. The CDR3 totals 15 residues.

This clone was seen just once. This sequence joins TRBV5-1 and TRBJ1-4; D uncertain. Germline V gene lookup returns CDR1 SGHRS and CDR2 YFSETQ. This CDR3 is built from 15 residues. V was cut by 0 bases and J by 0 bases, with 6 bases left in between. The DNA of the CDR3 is TGCGCCAGCAGCTTGGACAGTGCAACTAATGAAAAACTGTTTTTT. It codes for CASSLDSATNEKLFF.

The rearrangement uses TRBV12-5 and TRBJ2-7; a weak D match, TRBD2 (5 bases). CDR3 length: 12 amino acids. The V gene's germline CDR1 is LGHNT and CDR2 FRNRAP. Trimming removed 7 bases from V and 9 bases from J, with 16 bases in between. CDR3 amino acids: CASAFDYSMQYF. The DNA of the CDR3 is TGTGCTAGTGCCTTCGACTATTCGATGCAGTACTTC. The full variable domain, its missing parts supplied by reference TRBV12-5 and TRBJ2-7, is DARVTQTPRHKVTEMGQEVTMRCQPILGHNTVFWYRQTMMQGLELLAYFRNRAPLDDSGMPKDRFSAEMPDATLATLKIQPSEPRDSAVYFCASAFDYSMQYFGPGTRLTVT.

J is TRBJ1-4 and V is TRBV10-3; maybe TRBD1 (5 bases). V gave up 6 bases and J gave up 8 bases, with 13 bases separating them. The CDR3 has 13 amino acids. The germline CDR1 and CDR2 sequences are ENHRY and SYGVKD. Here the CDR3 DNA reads TGTGCCATCAGGGGGGGTAGATTCGAAAAACTGTTTTTT. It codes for CAIRGGRFEKLFF.

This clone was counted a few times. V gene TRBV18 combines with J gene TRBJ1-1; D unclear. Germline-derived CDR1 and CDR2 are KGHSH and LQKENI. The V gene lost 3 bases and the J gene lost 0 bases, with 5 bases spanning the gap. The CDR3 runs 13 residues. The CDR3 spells CASSPTLNTEAFF. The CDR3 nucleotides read TGTGCCAGCTCACCCACCCTGAACACTGAAGCTTTCTTT.

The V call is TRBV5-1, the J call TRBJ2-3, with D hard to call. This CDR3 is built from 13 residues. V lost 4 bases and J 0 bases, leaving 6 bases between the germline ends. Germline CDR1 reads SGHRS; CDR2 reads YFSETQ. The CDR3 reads CASSPPSTDTQYF. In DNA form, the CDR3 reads TGCGCCAGCAGCCCCCCTAGCACAGATACGCAGTATTTT.

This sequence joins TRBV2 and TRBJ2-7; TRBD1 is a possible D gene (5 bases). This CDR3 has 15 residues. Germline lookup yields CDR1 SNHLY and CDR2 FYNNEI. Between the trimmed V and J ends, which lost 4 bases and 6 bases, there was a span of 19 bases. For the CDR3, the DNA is TGTGCCAGCAGTGGTTCAGGGATCGCGGCGAGCGAGCAGTACTTC. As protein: CASSGSGIAASEQYF.

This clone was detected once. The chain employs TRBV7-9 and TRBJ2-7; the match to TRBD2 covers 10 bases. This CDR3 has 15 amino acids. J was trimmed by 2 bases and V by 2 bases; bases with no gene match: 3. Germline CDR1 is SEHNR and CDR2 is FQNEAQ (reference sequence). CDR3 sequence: CASSLSLAGAYEQYF. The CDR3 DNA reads TGTGCCAGCAGCTTATCCCTAGCGGGAGCCTACGAGCAGTACTTC.

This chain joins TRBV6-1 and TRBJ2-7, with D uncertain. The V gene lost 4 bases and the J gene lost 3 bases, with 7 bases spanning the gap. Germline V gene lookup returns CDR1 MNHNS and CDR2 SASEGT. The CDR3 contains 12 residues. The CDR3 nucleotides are TGTGCCAGCAGTGGGGAAAACTACGAGCAGTACTTC. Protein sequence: CASSGENYEQYF.

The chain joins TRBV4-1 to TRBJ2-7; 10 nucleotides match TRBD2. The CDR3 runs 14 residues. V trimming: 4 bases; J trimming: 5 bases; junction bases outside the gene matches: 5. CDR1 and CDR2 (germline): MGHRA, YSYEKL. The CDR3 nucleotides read TGCGCCAGCAGCCCCGGGACTAGCGTCAACGAGCAGTACTTC. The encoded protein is CASSPGTSVNEQYF.

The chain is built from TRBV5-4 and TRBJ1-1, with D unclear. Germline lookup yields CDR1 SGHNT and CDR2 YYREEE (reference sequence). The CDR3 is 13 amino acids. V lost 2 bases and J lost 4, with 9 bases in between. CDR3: CASSFLRVTEAFF. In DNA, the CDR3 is TGTGCCAGCAGCTTTTTGAGGGTCACTGAAGCTTTCTTT.

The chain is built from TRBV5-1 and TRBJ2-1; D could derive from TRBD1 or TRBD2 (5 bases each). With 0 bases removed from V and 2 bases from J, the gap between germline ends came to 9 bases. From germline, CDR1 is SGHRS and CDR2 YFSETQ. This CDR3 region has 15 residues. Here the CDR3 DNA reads TGCGCCAGCAGCTTGGTTGGGGGAACCTACAATGAGCAGTTCTTC. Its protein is CASSLVGGTYNEQFF.

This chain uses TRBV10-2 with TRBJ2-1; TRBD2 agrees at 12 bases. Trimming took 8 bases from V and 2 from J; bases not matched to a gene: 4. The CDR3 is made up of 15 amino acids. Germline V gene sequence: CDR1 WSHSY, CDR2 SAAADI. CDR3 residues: CASRRTSGTYNEQFF. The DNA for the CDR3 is TGCGCCAGCCGACGGACTAGCGGGACCTACAATGAGCAGTTCTTC.

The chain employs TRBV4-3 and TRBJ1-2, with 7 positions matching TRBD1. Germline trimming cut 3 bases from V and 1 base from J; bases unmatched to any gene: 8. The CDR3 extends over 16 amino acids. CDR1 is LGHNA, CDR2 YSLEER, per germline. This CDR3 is CASSQAGGFINYGYTF. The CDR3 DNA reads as TGCGCCAGCAGCCAGGCAGGGGGATTTATTAACTATGGCTACACCTTC.

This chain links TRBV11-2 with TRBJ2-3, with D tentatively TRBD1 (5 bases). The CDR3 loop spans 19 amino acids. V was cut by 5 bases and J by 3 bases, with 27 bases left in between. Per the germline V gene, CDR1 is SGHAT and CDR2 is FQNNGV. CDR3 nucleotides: TGTGCCAGCAGCCCCAAAATTTTACACCAGGGCTATGAGACAGATACGCAGTATTTT. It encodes CASSPKILHQGYETDTQYF.

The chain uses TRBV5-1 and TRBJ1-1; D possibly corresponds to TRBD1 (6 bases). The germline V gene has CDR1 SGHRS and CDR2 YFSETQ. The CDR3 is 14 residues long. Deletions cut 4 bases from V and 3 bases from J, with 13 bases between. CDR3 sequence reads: CASSIQGGYTEAFF. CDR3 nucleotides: TGCGCCAGCAGCATACAGGGAGGCTACACTGAAGCTTTCTTT.

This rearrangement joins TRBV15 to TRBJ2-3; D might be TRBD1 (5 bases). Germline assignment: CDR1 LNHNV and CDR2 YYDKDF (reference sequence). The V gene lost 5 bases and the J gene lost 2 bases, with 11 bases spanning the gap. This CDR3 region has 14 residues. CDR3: CATSHQGFTDTQYF. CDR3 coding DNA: TGTGCCACCAGCCATCAGGGTTTCACAGATACGCAGTATTTT.

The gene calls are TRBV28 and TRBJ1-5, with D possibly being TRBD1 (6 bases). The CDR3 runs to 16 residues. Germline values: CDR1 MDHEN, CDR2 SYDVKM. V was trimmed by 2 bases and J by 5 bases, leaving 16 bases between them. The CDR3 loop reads CASSLGGAPKDQPQHF. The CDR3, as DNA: TGTGCCAGCAGTTTAGGGGGGGCGCCAAAGGATCAGCCCCAGCATTTT.

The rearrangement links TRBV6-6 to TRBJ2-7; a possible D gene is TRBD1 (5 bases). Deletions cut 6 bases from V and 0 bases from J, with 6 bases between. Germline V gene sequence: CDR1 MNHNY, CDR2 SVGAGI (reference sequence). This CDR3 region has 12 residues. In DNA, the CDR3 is TGTGCCAGCAGGGACACCTCCTACGAGCAGTACTTC. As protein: CASRDTSYEQYF.

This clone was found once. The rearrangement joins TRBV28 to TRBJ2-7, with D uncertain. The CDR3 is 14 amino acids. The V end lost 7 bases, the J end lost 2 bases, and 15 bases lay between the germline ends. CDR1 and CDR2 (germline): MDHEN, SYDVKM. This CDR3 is CASTPSSSPYEQYF. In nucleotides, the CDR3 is TGTGCCAGCACTCCTTCCTCCTCCCCCTACGAGCAGTACTTC.

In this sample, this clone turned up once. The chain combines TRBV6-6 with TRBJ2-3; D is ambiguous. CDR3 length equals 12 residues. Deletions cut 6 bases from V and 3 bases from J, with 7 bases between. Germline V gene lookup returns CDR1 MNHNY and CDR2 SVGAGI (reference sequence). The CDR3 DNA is TGTGCCAGCAGCCCCGGAACAGATACGCAGTATTTT. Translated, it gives CASSPGTDTQYF.

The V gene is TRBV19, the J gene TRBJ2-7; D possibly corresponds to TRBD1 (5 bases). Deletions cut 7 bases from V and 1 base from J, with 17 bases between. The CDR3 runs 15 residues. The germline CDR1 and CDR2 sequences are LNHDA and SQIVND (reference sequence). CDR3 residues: CASKSTDSYSYEQYF. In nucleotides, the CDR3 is TGTGCCAGTAAATCTACAGACAGTTATTCCTACGAGCAGTACTTC.

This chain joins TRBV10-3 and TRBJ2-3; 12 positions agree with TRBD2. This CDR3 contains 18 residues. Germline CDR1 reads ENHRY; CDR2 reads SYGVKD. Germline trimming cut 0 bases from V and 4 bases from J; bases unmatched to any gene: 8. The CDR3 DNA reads TGTGCCATCAGTGAGTCGGGGAGGGGGACTAGCGGGCCAGATACGCAGTATTTT. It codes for CAISESGRGTSGPDTQYF.

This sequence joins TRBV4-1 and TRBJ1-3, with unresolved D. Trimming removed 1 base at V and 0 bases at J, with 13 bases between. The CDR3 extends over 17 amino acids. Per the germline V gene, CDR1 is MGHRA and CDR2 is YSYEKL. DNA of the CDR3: TGCGCCAGCAGCCAAGGGAGGTCCCGAAGCTCTGGAAACACCATATATTTT. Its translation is CASSQGRSRSSGNTIYF.

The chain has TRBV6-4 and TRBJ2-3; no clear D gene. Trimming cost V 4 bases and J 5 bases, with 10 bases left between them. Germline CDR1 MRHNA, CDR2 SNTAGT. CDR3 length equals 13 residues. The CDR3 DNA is TGTGCCAGCAGTGCCTACTTCGGAGATACGCAGTATTTT. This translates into CASSAYFGDTQYF.

The CDR3 nucleotides read TGTGCCAGCAGTTCCCCCAGGGGGCCTAATGAAAAACTGTTTTTT. Translated: CASSSPRGPNEKLFF. The chain has TRBV28 and TRBJ1-4; 8 nucleotides agree with TRBD1. J gave up 3 bases and V 4 bases, and 4 bases lay outside the gene matches. The CDR3 has 15 amino acids. Germline values: CDR1 MDHEN, CDR2 SYDVKM.